These 19 T cell receptor beta chains came from one sample sequenced in a study of T cell responses to AZD1222 COVID-19 vaccine. Clones were read by immunoSEQ multiplex PCR, and TCRdb kept only the in-frame ones, dropping some. The sample contains over 95,000 clones, approximately 90% of which appear only once. The sequences come from peripheral blood, collected 28 days after the second AZD1222 dose. All receptors come from an adult who received the AZD1222 COVID-19 vaccine.

The rearrangement links TRBV5-1 to TRBJ1-3; tentatively, D is TRBD1 (6 bases). Germline V gives CDR1 SGHRS, CDR2 YFSETQ. This CDR3 region has 15 residues. V was clipped by 7 bases and J by 3 bases, with 17 bases between them. This CDR3 is CASQEGGLSGNTIYF. Written as DNA, the CDR3 is TGCGCCAGCCAAGAGGGGGGCCTGAGTGGAAACACCATATATTTT.

The rearrangement links TRBV24-1 to TRBJ2-5; 7 nucleotides line up with TRBD1. The V gene's germline CDR1 is KGHDR and CDR2 SFDVKD. The CDR3 totals 15 residues. Trimming cost V 2 bases and J 2 bases; bases outside gene matches: 4. The CDR3 nucleotides read TGTGCCACCAGTGATTCAGGCAGGGGGCAAGAGACCCAGTACTTC. Encoded protein: CATSDSGRGQETQYF.

This clone occurred once. The chain links TRBV12-3 or TRBV12-4 to TRBJ1-1; tentative D call: TRBD1 (6 bases). Trimming removed 5 bases at V and 1 base at J, with 8 bases between. The CDR3 consists of 13 residues. CDR3 region: CASSTTGNTEAFF. DNA for the CDR3: TGTGCCAGCAGTACGACAGGGAACACTGAAGCTTTCTTT.

This clone was observed a few times. The chain joins TRBV28 to TRBJ2-7; TRBD2 aligns across 12 bases. Trimming cost V 4 bases and J 7 bases; bases outside gene matches: 8. CDR1 and CDR2 (germline): MDHEN, SYDVKM. CDR3 length equals 15 residues. The CDR3 here is CASSSSSGRVFEQYF. CDR3 coding DNA: TGTGCCAGCAGTTCCTCTAGCGGGAGGGTATTTGAGCAGTACTTC.

The chain is built from TRBV5-1 and TRBJ2-1; TRBD2 agrees at 10 bases. V was clipped by 2 bases and J by 8 bases; unmatched bases: 7. This CDR3 contains 15 residues. Germline CDR1 reads SGHRS; CDR2 reads YFSETQ. The CDR3 loop is CASSFPLAGVHEQFF. In DNA, the CDR3 is TGCGCCAGCAGCTTCCCCCTAGCGGGAGTCCATGAGCAGTTCTTC.

The V and J genes are TRBV12-3 or TRBV12-4 and TRBJ2-7; D is unclear. The length of the CDR3 is 12 residues. The germline V and J ends were trimmed by 2 bases and 4 bases, with 6 bases remaining between them. The CDR3: CASSLSGYEQYF. CDR3 sequence (DNA): TGTGCCAGCAGTTTATCTGGGTACGAGCAGTACTTC.

The gene calls are TRBV21-1 and TRBJ1-1; TRBD1 reflects the table's D call only, with no check against the DNA. TRBV21-1 is assigned pseudogene status. The CDR3 covers 15 residues. The CDR3 region has the DNA TGTGCCAGCAGCAAAGACGAAGACAGTTACACTGAAGCTTTCTTT. It encodes CASSKDEDSYTEAFF.

The DNA of the CDR3 is TGTGCCAGCAGTGAGGTCCCAGAGCCTAATTCACCCCTCCACTTT. Translated: CASSEVPEPNSPLHF. The chain employs TRBV2 and TRBJ1-6; D gene ambiguous. The V gene's germline CDR1 is SNHLY and CDR2 FYNNEI. This CDR3 region has 15 residues. V lost 3 bases and J 6 bases, leaving 12 bases between the germline ends.

The gene calls are TRBV27 and TRBJ2-1, with TRBD2 matching 9 bases. The germline CDR1 and CDR2 sequences are MNHEY and SMNVEV (reference sequence). This CDR3 comprises 15 residues. Trimming removed 5 bases from V and 8 bases from J; junction bases left unmatched: 10. Here the CDR3 reads CASSNGLAQGDEQFF. The CDR3 nucleotides read TGTGCCAGCAGTAACGGACTAGCGCAAGGCGATGAGCAGTTCTTC.

The chain employs TRBV7-3 and TRBJ2-7, with 10 positions matching TRBD1. CDR3 length equals 16 residues. The V gene end was trimmed by 2 bases and the J gene end by 2 bases; junction bases not matched to a gene: 6. The germline CDR1 and CDR2 sequences are SGHTA and FQGTGA. The CDR3, as DNA: TGTGCCAGCAGCTTATTCGGGACAGGGGTCACCTACGAGCAGTACTTC. It encodes CASSLFGTGVTYEQYF.

The rearrangement links TRBV6-6 to TRBJ1-2; 7 bases are a match to TRBD1. Germline assignment: CDR1 MNHNY and CDR2 SVGAGI (reference sequence). V dropped 6 bases and J dropped 8; count of bases not matched to a gene: 12. The CDR3 sequence is 14 residues long. In nucleotides, the CDR3 is TGTGCCAGCAGCCTACGACAGGGAACGGGCGGCTACACCTTC. This gives the protein CASSLRQGTGGYTF.

This chain uses TRBV2 with TRBJ2-1; TRBD1 aligns across 8 bases. In germline, CDR1 is SNHLY, CDR2 FYNNEI. This CDR3 is built from 15 residues. V shed 4 bases and J 0 bases; nucleotides not matched to a gene: 2. CDR3 in DNA: TGTGCCAGCAGTGCGACAGGGGACTCCTACAATGAGCAGTTCTTC. It codes for CASSATGDSYNEQFF.

This rearrangement joins TRBV6-5 to TRBJ1-6; D gene uncertain. Germline V gene lookup returns CDR1 MNHEY and CDR2 SVGAGI. The CDR3 is 13 residues long. With 2 bases removed from V and 7 bases from J, the gap between germline ends came to 6 bases. This CDR3 is CASSYTKNSPLHF. DNA for the CDR3: TGTGCCAGCAGTTACACCAAGAATTCACCCCTCCACTTT.

In this sample, this clone turned up once. This chain links TRBV5-1 with TRBJ1-4, with 7 bases identical to TRBD1. CDR3 size: 14 residues. Germline trimming cut 3 bases from V and 3 bases from J; bases unmatched to any gene: 2. Per the germline V gene, CDR1 is SGHRS and CDR2 is YFSETQ. CDR3 nucleotide sequence: TGCGCCAGCAGCTCGGGACAGCCTAATGAAAAACTGTTTTTT. This gives the protein CASSSGQPNEKLFF.

The rearrangement joins TRBV20-1 to TRBJ2-7, with no clear D. CDR1 and CDR2 from the germline V gene are DFQATT and SNEGSKA (reference sequence). V was pared by 4 bases and J by 4 bases, with 8 bases between. The CDR3 is 11 amino acids. CDR3 nucleotides: TGCAGTGCTACCGTGGAATACGAGCAGTACTTC. Translating it yields CSATVEYEQYF.

This clone was detected only once. The rearrangement uses TRBV6-5 and TRBJ1-6; the D gene is possibly TRBD1 (6 bases). CDR3 length: 14 amino acids. The V end lost 7 bases, the J end lost 7 bases, and 14 bases lay between the germline ends. Germline V gene lookup returns CDR1 MNHEY and CDR2 SVGAGI. Here the CDR3 DNA reads TGTGCCAGCAAAGGCGGGACACCCAATTCACCCCTCCACTTT. This codes for CASKGGTPNSPLHF.

This rearrangement joins TRBV20-1 to TRBJ2-7; weak D call: TRBD2 (5 bases). V was cut by 6 bases and J by 9 bases, with 15 bases left in between. Germline lookup yields CDR1 DFQATT and CDR2 SNEGSKA (reference sequence). This CDR3 has 11 residues. The CDR3, as DNA: TGCAGTGCCACCGCCCCCAGCGGGCAGTACTTC. It codes for CSATAPSGQYF.

The V call is TRBV7-2, the J call TRBJ2-7; D remains ambiguous. Germline CDR1 is SGHTA and CDR2 is FQGNSA. Trimming stripped 1 base from V and 4 bases from J, with 8 bases between. The CDR3 has 13 residues. CDR3 protein: CASSLEVTYEQYF. Written as DNA, the CDR3 is TGTGCCAGCAGCTTAGAAGTAACTTACGAGCAGTACTTC.

The chain is built from TRBV11-2 and TRBJ1-4; D is perhaps TRBD1 (5 bases). Trimming shortened V by 0 bases and J by 7 bases, and 12 bases separated the two germline ends. CDR3 size: 15 residues. CDR1 and CDR2 from the germline V gene are SGHAT and FQNNGV. CDR3 in DNA: TGTGCCAGCAGCTTAGATCAAACAGGATTTGAAAAACTGTTTTTT. Translating it yields CASSLDQTGFEKLFF.